These T cell receptor beta chains were read from a single sample in a study of technical replicates of blood from a few donors. Method: immunoSEQ multiplex PCR; TCRdb's copy keeps in-frame clones and lacks some. The table records 70,000 to 80,000 clones, around 91% of them present only once. Sequences were obtained from T cells isolated from PBMCs. The receptor set was obtained from a human donor in good health. Some clones in this sample may be carry-over from other donors' samples. CDR3s include the opening cysteine and the closing phenylalanine or tryptophan. The D gene is left open where the match is weak. Clone size appears in some rows only: once, few, many, or a class for an expanded clone.

.	.	TRBV7-9	TRBJ1-1	CASSFTREQNAEAFF	TGTGCCAGCAGTTTTACCCGGGAGCAGAACGCTGAAGCTTTCTTT
.	.	TRBV27	TRBJ1-5	CASSLSMQFNQPQHF	TGTGCCAGCAGTTTATCGATGCAGTTCAATCAGCCCCAGCATTTT
.	.	TRBV29-1	TRBJ1-2	CSVGPLGSYGYTF	TGCAGCGTTGGTCCACTAGGGAGCTATGGCTACACCTTC
.	.	TRBV4-2	TRBJ2-7	CASSKERAYEQYF	TGTGCCAGCAGCAAAGAGAGGGCCTACGAGCAGTACTTC
TRBD1	.	TRBV18	TRBJ2-3	CASSSATGSTDTQYF	TGTGCCAGCTCATCAGCGACAGGGTCCACAGATACGCAGTATTTT
TRBD2	.	TRBV9	TRBJ2-7	CASSVLRRGQSGGNDEQYF	TGTGCCAGCAGCGTTCTTCGTCGTGGGCAAAGCGGGGGTAACGACGAGCAGTACTTC
TRBD1	.	TRBV6-5	TRBJ1-4	CATQGADEKLFF	TGTGCCACCCAGGGGGCAGATGAAAAACTGTTTTTT
.	.	TRBV19	TRBJ2-3	CASSLSADTQYF	TGTGCCAGTAGTCTCTCAGCAGATACGCAGTATTTT
TRBD2	.	TRBV2	TRBJ2-3	CASSPGGLAVLGADTQYF	TGTGCCAGCAGTCCAGGGGGACTAGCGGTCTTGGGGGCAGATACGCAGTATTTT
.	.	TRBV19	TRBJ1-5	CASSLGGYSNQPQHF	TGTGCCAGTAGTCTAGGAGGGTATAGCAATCAGCCCCAGCATTTT
TRBD1	once	TRBV4-1	TRBJ2-7	CASSQGLIRDRGYYEQYF	TGCGCCAGCAGCCAAGGTCTAATTCGGGACAGGGGATATTACGAGCAGTACTTC
.	.	TRBV10-3	TRBJ1-1	CAISVQGSEAFF	TGTGCCATCAGTGTTCAGGGAAGTGAAGCTTTCTTT
.	once	TRBV18	TRBJ1-1	CASSPVPPPLNTEAFF	TGTGCCAGCTCACCGGTCCCTCCCCCGCTAAACACTGAAGCTTTCTTT
TRBD2	.	TRBV4-1	TRBJ2-1	CASSQEELSGRAPEQFF	TGCGCCAGCAGCCAAGAGGAGCTTAGCGGGAGGGCCCCTGAGCAGTTCTTC
TRBD1	.	TRBV5-8	TRBJ1-4	CASSWTGIVEKLFF	TGTGCCAGCAGCTGGACAGGGATAGTTGAAAAACTGTTTTTT
TRBD2	.	TRBV29-1	TRBJ2-7	CSVASGTYEQYF	TGCAGCGTTGCCAGCGGGACCTACGAGCAGTACTTC
.	.	TRBV4-2	TRBJ2-7	CASSQDMAGSREQYF	TGTGCCAGCAGCCAAGATATGGCAGGGTCTCGCGAGCAGTACTTC
TRBD1	.	TRBV19	TRBJ1-1	CASSARRTGGASWTEAFF	TGTGCCAGTAGTGCACGCCGGACAGGGGGCGCGTCATGGACTGAAGCTTTCTTT
TRBD1	.	TRBV7-9	TRBJ1-5	CASSFDLGGTGDQPQHF	TGTGCCAGCAGCTTCGACTTGGGGGGGACAGGGGATCAGCCCCAGCATTTT
.	few	TRBV7-9	TRBJ2-7	CASSVGFGYEQYF	TGTGCCAGCAGCGTAGGATTCGGCTACGAGCAGTACTTC
TRBD2	.	TRBV19	TRBJ2-7	CASSILAGGPYEQYF	TGTGCCAGTAGTATACTAGCGGGGGGGCCCTACGAGCAGTACTTC
.	.	TRBV6-1	TRBJ1-5	CASSGSGRQDQQPQHF	TGTGCCAGCAGTGGATCTGGGAGACAGGATCAACAGCCCCAGCATTTT
TRBD1	few	TRBV25-1	TRBJ1-1	CASSEYSGQSTEAFF	TGTGCCAGCAGTGAGTATTCGGGACAGAGCACTGAAGCTTTCTTT
.	.	TRBV27	TRBJ2-3	CASRALTDTQYF	TGTGCCAGCAGAGCCTTAACAGATACGCAGTATTTT
.	.	TRBV11-2	TRBJ1-1	CASSFLLLSMNTEAFF	TGTGCCAGCAGCTTTCTTCTCCTCTCTATGAACACTGAAGCTTTCTTT
.	.	TRBV2	TRBJ2-7	CASRKRATTTYEQYF	TGTGCCAGCAGAAAGAGGGCCACTACAACCTACGAGCAGTACTTC
TRBD1	.	TRBV19	TRBJ2-1	CASTRGSAIDEQFF	TGTGCCAGTACCAGGGGGTCCGCAATAGATGAGCAGTTCTTC
TRBD2	.	TRBV9	TRBJ2-1	CASSVGLALDNYNEQFF	TGTGCCAGCAGCGTGGGACTAGCTCTTGACAACTACAATGAGCAGTTCTTC
.	.	TRBV19	TRBJ2-2	CASRTRQGGFTGELFF	TGTGCCAGTAGAACTAGACAGGGAGGATTCACCGGGGAGCTGTTTTTT
.	.	TRBV14	TRBJ1-2	CASSLTGQTNYGYTF	TGTGCCAGCAGCCTAACGGGACAAACTAACTATGGCTACACCTTC
.	.	TRBV19	TRBJ1-5	CASTDPGDWQPQHF	TGTGCCAGTACCGATCCGGGGGATTGGCAGCCCCAGCATTTT
TRBD2	.	TRBV6-5	TRBJ2-3	CASMAPSGRANTQYF	TGTGCCAGCATGGCCCCTAGCGGGAGGGCAAATACGCAGTATTTT
.	.	TRBV6-5	TRBJ2-7	CASSYSGLRGDYEQYF	TGTGCCAGCAGTTACTCGGGTCTGCGGGGAGACTACGAGCAGTACTTC
TRBD1	.	TRBV5-1	TRBJ2-7	CASRGAPGTGGSSYEQYF	TGCGCCAGTCGCGGGGCCCCCGGGACAGGGGGCTCCTCATACGAGCAGTACTTC
TRBD2	.	TRBV11-2	TRBJ2-3	CASSLALGLAGDTQYF	TGTGCCAGCAGCTTAGCCCTCGGACTAGCGGGGGATACGCAGTATTTT
.	.	TRBV19	TRBJ1-3	CASISGGVPLSGNTIYF	TGTGCCAGTATTTCGGGAGGGGTCCCTCTCTCTGGAAACACCATATATTTT
TRBD1	.	TRBV5-4	TRBJ2-7	CASIMLEDRGFGEQYF	TGTGCCAGCATCATGCTCGAGGACAGGGGGTTCGGCGAGCAGTACTTC
.	.	TRBV30	TRBJ1-6	CAWSVLSSYNSPLHF	TGTGCCTGGAGTGTACTAAGCTCCTATAATTCACCCCTCCACTTT
TRBD1	.	TRBV6-4	TRBJ2-4	CASSDRDRGVQYF	TGTGCCAGCAGTGACCGGGACAGGGGAGTTCAGTACTTC
TRBD2	.	TRBV4-2	TRBJ2-3	CASSLTPGLAEHTDTQYF	TGTGCCAGCAGCCTGACTCCGGGACTAGCGGAACACACAGATACGCAGTATTTT
TRBD1	.	TRBV6-6	TRBJ1-5	CASSLPGQGLGQPQHF	TGTGCCAGCAGTTTACCGGGACAGGGTTTGGGACAGCCCCAGCATTTT
.	.	TRBV27	TRBJ2-7	CASSDPDSSYEQYF	TGTGCCAGCAGCGACCCGGACAGCTCCTACGAGCAGTACTTC
.	.	TRBV28	TRBJ2-5	CASSFLRQGGKTQYF	TGTGCCAGCAGTTTCCTTCGGCAGGGTGGGAAGACCCAGTACTTC
TRBD1	few	TRBV29-1	TRBJ1-5	CSVLDRGPGGNQPQHF	TGCAGCGTTCTGGACAGGGGGCCTGGAGGCAATCAGCCCCAGCATTTT
.	.	TRBV7-9	TRBJ2-4	CASSSPSRALQYF	TGTGCCAGCAGCTCCCCCTCTAGAGCTCTTCAGTACTTC
.	.	TRBV6-1	TRBJ2-1	CASSELSGADNEQFF	TGTGCCAGCAGTGAATTGTCTGGGGCGGACAATGAGCAGTTCTTC
TRBD1	.	TRBV6-1	TRBJ2-2	CASSESGDRANTGELFF	TGTGCCAGCAGTGAATCCGGGGACAGAGCGAACACCGGGGAGCTGTTTTTT